This T cell receptor (beta chain) was recovered during a study of molecular identifiers for immune sequencing clone quantification. For this clonotype: Its antigen is not known.

Study findings and constraints: Clones above 20 RNA copies contained over 97% of effector molecules but under 1% of naive ones.

With RNA at 10%, 30% or 50%, naive CD8 libraries came from roughly 21,000 to 960,000 sorted cells. Sorting was used to obtain naive CD8 T cells (CD8+CD4-CCR7+CD45RA+). Germline CDR1 SGDLS, CDR2 YYNGEE. This CDR3 spans 17 amino acids. Trimming removed 0 bases at V and 2 bases at J, with 14 bases between. The bulk TCR libraries were made with methods described before and with listed TCR primers. TCRdb ran MiXCR on the PCR reads and lists one entry per CDR3 protein. This table has about 510,000 distinct CDR3 sequences, roughly 24% appearing once. The sequencing input was naive CD8+ T cells from blood, with Jurkat cell RNA spiked in. Subset reported: FACS-sorted CD8+CD4-CCR7+CD45RA+ naive T cells. The gene calls are TRBV9 and TRBJ2-2; no definite D call. This clonotype originated in a human donor in good health. Some libraries in this study had Jurkat cell RNA spiked in. CDR3 coding DNA: TGTGCCAGCAGCGTAGGATCCCCCGTGACCAACACCGGGGAGCTGTTTTTT. Its protein product is CASSVGSPVTNTGELFF.